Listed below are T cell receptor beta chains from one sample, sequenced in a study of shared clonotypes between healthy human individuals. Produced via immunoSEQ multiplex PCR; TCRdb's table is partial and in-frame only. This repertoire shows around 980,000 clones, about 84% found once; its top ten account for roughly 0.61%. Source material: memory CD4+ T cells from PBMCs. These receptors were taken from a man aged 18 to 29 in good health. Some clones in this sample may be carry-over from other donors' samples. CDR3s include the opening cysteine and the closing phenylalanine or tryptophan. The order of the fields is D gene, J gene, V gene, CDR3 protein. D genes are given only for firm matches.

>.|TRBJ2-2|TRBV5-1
CASSFLTGPTGELFF
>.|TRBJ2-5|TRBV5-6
CASSPFGGWETQYF
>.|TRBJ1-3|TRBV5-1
CASSKGTLYGNTIYF
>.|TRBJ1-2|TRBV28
CASSRAEGWPNYGYTF
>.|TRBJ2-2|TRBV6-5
CASSPPLASTGELFF
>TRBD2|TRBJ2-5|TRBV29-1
CSAGAGDYETQYF
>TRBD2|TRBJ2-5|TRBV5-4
CASSSGLAGGETQYF
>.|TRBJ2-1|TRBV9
CASSVNPSQGDEQFF
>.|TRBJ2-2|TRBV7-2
CASSPGARQVWELFF
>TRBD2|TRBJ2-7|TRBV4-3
CASSLGTSFDDEQYF
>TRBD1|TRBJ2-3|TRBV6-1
CASSGTGTVNTDTQYF
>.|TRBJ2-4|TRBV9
CASSVDHVGIQYF
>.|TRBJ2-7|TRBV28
CASTSSRVRSSYEQYF
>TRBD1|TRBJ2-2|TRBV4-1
CASSHLIGDRDNGELFF
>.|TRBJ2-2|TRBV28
CASSPGSLTGELFF
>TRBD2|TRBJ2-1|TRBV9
CASSGVAAGSYNEQFF
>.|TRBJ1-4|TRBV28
CASSPPFPDPLKLFF
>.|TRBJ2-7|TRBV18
CASSPIPQTGEQYF
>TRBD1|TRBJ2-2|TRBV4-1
CASSQEGTERAGELFF
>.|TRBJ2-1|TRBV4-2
CASSPQIEVGNEQFF
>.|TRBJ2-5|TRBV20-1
CSAMKETQYF
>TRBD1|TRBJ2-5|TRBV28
CASSIPGTVVPQETQYF
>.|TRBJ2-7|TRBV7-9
CASSLIPGQEAYEQYF
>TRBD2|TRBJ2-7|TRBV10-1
CASSLTSGRADGGTYEQYF
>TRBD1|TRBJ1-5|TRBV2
CASSEAGTGAQPQHF
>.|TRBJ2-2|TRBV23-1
CASSQSVATGELFF
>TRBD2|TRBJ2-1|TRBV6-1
CASSAWREGDNEQFF
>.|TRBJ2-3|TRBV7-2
CASSRVGLADTQYF
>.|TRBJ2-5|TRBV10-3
CAISETETQYF
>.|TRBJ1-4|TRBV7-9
CASSLARGEVEKLFF
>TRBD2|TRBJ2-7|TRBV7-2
CASSPRLAGGIEQYF
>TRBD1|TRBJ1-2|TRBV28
CASSLTLGGTGDPYGYTF
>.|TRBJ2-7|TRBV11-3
CASSLPGTSPGDYEQYF
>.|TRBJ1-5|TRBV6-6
CASSYFSNQPQHF
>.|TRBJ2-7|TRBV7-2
CASSVPGGYEQYF
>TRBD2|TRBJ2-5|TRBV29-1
CSVEGPLTAGETQYF
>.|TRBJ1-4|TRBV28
CASSFLGATNEKLFF